This section outlines one TCR beta chain sequence together with its context. Its target is unknown. V lost 2 bases, J lost 7 bases, and 11 bases stayed unmatched. The length of the CDR3 is 15 residues. Germline lookup yields CDR1 DFQATT and CDR2 SNEGSKA (reference sequence). This entry is derived from a study of T cells in Graves' hyperthyroidism and ophthalmopathy. The investigators amplified TCR beta CDR3 regions from RNA transcripts. HTBI primers were employed in a first-round RT-PCR of the TCR CDR3. TCRdb reanalysed the multiplex PCR reads using MiXCR and keeps one entry per CDR3 protein. The sample shows a few hundred thousand distinct CDR3 sequences, around 42% of them seen only once. General study points: Ophthalmopathy stood apart from stable hyperthyroidism in a 13 V-J model. Ophthalmopathy onset followed model prediction by a median approximately 5.9 months. Most expanded thyroid clonotypes above 0.001 recurred in blood.

Thyroid ultrasound, orbital computed tomography, clinical symptoms, and serum thyroxine and TRAb underpinned diagnoses. The sequence was obtained from an adult woman with Graves' disease, either hyperthyroidism or ophthalmopathy (not recorded which). The sample comprised peripheral blood or thyroid tissue (not recorded which). V is TRBV20-1 and J is TRBJ2-1; the match to TRBD2 covers 7 bases. CDR3 in amino acids: CSARMSQRDLNEQFF. The DNA of the CDR3 is TGCAGTGCTAGAATGAGCCAGCGGGATTTGAATGAGCAGTTCTTC.